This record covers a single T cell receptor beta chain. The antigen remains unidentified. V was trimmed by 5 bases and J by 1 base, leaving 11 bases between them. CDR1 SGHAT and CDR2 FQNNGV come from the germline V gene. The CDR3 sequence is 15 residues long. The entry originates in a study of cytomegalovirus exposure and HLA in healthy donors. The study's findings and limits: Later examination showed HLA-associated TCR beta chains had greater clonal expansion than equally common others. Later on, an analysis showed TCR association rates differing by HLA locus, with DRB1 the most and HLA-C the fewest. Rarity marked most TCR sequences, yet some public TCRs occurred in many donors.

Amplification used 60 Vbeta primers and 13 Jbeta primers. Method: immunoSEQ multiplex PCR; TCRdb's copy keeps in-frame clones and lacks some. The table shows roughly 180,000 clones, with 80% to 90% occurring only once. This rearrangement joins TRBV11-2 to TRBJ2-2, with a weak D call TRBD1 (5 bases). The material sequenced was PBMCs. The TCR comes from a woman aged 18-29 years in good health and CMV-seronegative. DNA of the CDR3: TGTGCCAGCAGCGGCCGACAGTTGAACACCGGGGAGCTGTTTTTT. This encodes CASSGRQLNTGELFF.